This T cell receptor (beta chain) is from a study of neurological immune-mediated disorders (dated by TCRdb to between 2018 and 2021). With regard to the full study: Peripheral blood TCR-beta repertoires from patients with HTLV-I-associated myelopathy (HAM/TSP), patients with multiple sclerosis, and healthy controls were compared in the study using UMI-based sequencing. Of the 68 subjects in the cohort, about 14 were HAM/TSP patients, some 34 were multiple sclerosis patients, and some 20 were healthy controls. The approximately 98 TCR-beta libraries included longitudinal samples, technical triplicates and paired sorted CD4+ and CD8+ T-cell subsets alongside PBMC samples. Here is what the overall study found, with its caveats: Across subjects, expanded clones never shared an identical CDR3 amino acid sequence, which suggests that the TCR-beta repertoires in every group were private. TCR clonal expansion was greatest in HAM/TSP patients and smallest in MS patients, who ranked below even healthy controls.

Blood bank volunteers in Maryland, USA served as the healthy controls. Libraries from unsorted PBMCs were made from 2 million PBMCs kept in RNAlater at -80 degrees C until RNA extraction. Peripheral blood underwent Ficoll-Hypaque density gradient centrifugation to isolate PBMCs, which were then cryopreserved in liquid nitrogen. This clonotype was detected ten times or more. Its antigen target is currently unknown. No clone much larger than this one lies a single base away; base qualities are absent. Sequences SGHRS (CDR1) and YFSETQ (CDR2) are obtained from the germline V gene. V lost 2 bases and J lost 0 bases; the stretch between them is 15 bases long. Measured from the cysteine to the phenylalanine, the CDR3 is 16 residues long. Only the CDR3 part of the read is kept: 48 bases, read in frame from the first base. cDNA was synthesized by template-switch 5'RACE using a primer with a 10-nucleotide random unique molecular identifier that tagged each TCR transcript. Over 170 million TCR-beta sequences, covering 15-18 subjects, were produced in each sequencing run. The RNeasy kit was used for extraction of total RNA. The KAPA Real-time Library Amplification kit was used to amplify TCR-beta VDJ regions with primers targeting the TCR constant region and the 5'RACE anchor. A first PCR added sample indexes and Illumina adaptors, after which a second PCR increased the library yield. After Ampure bead purification, the roughly 650 bp TCR product was size-selected on a 2% E-gel SizeSelection system. Before pooling, libraries had their quality checked on a Bioanalyzer, their concentration measured with Qubit, and their quantity determined with the Kapa Library Quantification kit. Libraries were sequenced paired-end 2 x 150 bp on an Illumina HiSeq 2500. To increase sequence diversity, roughly 24-31% phiX was spiked into each library pool. Per the authors' processing: Quality-filtered reads were processed with the UMI-based MiGEC pipeline, which removed over 80% of raw TCR sequences during error correction. VDJ genes were aligned to IMGT germline references, and each clonotype was defined by a unique CDR3 amino acid sequence together with V-J genes. VDJtools evaluated clonal expansion, Shannon diversity and CDR3 relatedness (CalcPairwiseDistances, ClusterSamples); CLCbio workbench built phylogenetic trees. Expanded clones were defined as having at least 8 unique UMIs, based on coefficient-of-variation modelling across technical triplicates. The public sequencing data were trimmed at Q25 with fastp and processed into clonotypes with MiXCR by TCRdb, which kept only in-frame beta chains. Under each unique CDR3 protein, matching rows form one entry showing the most common genes and DNA. TCRdb's processing, not the authors', yielded these V and J calls. This sample comprises roughly 62,000 distinct CDR3 sequences, roughly 11% of them detected only once. About 1.7% of the sample is held by the ten biggest clonotypes.

Sequenced: PBMCs. The receptor comes from a man between 60 and 70 years old in good health. The sequence joins TRBV5-1 to TRBJ2-7; the D match is possibly TRBD1 or TRBD2, with 5 bases aligned in each. CDR3 sequence: CASSFSGTDSSYEQYF. In nucleotides, the sequence is TGCGCCAGCAGCTTTTCCGGGACGGATAGCTCCTACGAGCAGTACTTC.